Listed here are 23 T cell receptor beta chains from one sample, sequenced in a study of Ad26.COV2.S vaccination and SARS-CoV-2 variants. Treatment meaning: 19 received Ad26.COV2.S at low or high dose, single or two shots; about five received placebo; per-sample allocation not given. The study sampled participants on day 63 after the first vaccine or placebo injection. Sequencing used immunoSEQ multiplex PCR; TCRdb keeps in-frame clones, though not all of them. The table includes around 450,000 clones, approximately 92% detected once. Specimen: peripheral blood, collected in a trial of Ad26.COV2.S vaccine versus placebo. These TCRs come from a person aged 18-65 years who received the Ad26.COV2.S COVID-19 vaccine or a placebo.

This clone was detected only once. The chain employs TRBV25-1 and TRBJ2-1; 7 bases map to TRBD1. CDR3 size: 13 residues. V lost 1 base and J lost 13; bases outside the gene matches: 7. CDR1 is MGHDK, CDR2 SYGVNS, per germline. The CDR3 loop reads CASSESVPGGQFF. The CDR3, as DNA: TGTGCCAGCAGTGAATCAGTCCCAGGGGGACAGTTCTTC.

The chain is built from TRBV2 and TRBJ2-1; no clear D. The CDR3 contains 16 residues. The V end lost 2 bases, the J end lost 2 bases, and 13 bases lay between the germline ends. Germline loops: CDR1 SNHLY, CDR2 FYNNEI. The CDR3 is CASSELVGAPYNEQFF. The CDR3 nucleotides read TGTGCCAGCAGTGAACTGGTGGGTGCTCCCTACAATGAGCAGTTCTTC.

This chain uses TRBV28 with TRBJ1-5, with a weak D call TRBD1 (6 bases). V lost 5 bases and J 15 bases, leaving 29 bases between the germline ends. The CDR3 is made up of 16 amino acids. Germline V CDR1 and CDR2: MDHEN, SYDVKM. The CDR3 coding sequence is TGTGCCAGCAGTCCCCCGGGATTGGCAGGCCCACTGACAGGGCATTTT. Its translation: CASSPPGLAGPLTGHF.

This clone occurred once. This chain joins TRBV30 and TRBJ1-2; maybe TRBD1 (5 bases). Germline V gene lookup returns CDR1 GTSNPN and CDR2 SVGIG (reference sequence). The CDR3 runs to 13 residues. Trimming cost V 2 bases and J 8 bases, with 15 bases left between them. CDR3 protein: CAWSPGTQEGYTF. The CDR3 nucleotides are TGTGCCTGGAGTCCCGGGACCCAGGAGGGCTACACCTTC.

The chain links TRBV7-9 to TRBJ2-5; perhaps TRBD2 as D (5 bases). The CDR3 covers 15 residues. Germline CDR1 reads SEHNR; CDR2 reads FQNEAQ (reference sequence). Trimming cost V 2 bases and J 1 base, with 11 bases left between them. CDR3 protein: CASSLSASSQETQYF. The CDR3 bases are TGTGCCAGCAGCTTATCAGCTAGCAGCCAAGAGACCCAGTACTTC.

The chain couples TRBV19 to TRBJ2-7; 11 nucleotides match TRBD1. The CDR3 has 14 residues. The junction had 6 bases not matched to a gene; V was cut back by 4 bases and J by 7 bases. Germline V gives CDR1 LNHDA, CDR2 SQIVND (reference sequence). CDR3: CASSTGQGAGEQYF. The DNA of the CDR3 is TGTGCCAGTAGTACAGGACAGGGGGCAGGGGAGCAGTACTTC.

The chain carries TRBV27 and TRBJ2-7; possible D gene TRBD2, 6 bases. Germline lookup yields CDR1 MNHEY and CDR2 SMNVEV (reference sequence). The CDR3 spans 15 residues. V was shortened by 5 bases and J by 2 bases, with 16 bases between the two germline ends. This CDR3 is CASSVSPSETYEQYF. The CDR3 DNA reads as TGTGCCAGCAGTGTTTCCCCTAGCGAGACCTACGAGCAGTACTTC.

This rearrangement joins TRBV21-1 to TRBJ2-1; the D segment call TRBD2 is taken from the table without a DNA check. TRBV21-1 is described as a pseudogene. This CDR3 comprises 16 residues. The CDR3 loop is CASRKERVLVYNEQFF. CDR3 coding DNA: TGTGCCAGCAGAAAAGAGAGGGTGCTGGTCTACAATGAGCAGTTCTTC.

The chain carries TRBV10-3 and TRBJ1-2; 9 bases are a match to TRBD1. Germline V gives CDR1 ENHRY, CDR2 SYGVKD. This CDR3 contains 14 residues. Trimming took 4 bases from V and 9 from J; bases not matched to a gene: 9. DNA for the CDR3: TGTGCCATCAGTGTGGCGGGACAGGGTATGAGCTACACCTTC. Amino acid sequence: CAISVAGQGMSYTF.

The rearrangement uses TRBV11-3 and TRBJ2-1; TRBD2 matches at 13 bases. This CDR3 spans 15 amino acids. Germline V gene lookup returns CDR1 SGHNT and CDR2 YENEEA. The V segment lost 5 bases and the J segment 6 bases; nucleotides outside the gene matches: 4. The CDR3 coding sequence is TGTGCCAGCAGCCTGACTAGCGGGGGGATCAATGAGCAGTTCTTC. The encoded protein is CASSLTSGGINEQFF.

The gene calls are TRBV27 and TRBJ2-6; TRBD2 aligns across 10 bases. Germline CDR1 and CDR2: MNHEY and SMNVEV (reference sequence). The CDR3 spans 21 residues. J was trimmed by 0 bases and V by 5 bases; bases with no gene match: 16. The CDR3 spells CASSLTWGASGSRSGANVLTF. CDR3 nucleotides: TGTGCCAGCAGTCTCACCTGGGGGGCTAGCGGGAGTCGCTCTGGGGCCAACGTCCTGACTTTC. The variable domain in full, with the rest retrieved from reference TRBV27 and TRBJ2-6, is EAQVTQNPRYLITVTGKKLTVTCSQNMNHEYMSWYRQDPGLGLRQIYYSMNVEVTDKGDVPEGYKVSRKEKRNFPLILESPSPNQTSLYFCASSLTWGASGSRSGANVLTFGAGSRLTVL.

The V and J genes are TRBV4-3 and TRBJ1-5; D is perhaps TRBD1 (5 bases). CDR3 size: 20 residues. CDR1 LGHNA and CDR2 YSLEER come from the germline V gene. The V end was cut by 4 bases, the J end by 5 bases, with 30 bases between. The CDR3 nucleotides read TGCGCCAGCAGCCTCCAAAGTGGGGCAGTACCAAAAATGTGGGATCAGCCCCAGCATTTT. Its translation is CASSLQSGAVPKMWDQPQHF.

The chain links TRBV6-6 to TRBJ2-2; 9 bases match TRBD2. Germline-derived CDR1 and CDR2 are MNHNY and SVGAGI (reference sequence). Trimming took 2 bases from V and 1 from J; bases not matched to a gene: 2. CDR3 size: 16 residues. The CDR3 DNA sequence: TGTGCCAGCAGTTACCTGACTAGCGGGAACACCGGGGAGCTGTTTTTT. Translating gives CASSYLTSGNTGELFF.

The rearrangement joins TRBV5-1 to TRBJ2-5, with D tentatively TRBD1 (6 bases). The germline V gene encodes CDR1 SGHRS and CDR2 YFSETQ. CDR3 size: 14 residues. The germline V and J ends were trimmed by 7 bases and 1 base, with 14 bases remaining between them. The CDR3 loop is CASCQGPPQETQYF. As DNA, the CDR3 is TGCGCCAGCTGTCAGGGGCCCCCCCAAGAGACCCAGTACTTC.

The chain's CDR3 is CASSLVGTSGRIAYNEQFF. DNA for the CDR3: TGTGCCAGCAGCTTGGTTGGGACTAGCGGGAGAATAGCCTACAATGAGCAGTTCTTC. V is TRBV5-4 and J is TRBJ2-1; the match to TRBD2 covers 14 bases. The germline V gene has CDR1 SGHNT and CDR2 YYREEE (reference sequence). This CDR3 comprises 19 residues. Losses at the gene ends were 0 bases for V and 2 bases for J; bases not matched to a gene: 7.

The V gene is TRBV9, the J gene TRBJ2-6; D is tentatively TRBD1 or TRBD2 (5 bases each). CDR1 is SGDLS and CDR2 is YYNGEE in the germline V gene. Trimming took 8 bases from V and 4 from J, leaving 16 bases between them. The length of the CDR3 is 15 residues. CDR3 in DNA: TGTGCCAGTTGCCCCGGGACGCTGGGGGCCAACGTCCTGACTTTC. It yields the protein CASCPGTLGANVLTF.

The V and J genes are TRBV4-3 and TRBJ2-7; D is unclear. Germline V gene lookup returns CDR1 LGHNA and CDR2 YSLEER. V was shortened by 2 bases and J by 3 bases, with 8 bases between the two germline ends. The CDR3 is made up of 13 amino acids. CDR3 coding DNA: TGCGCCAGCAGCCAAACGGTAGTCTACGAGCAGTACTTC. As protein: CASSQTVVYEQYF.

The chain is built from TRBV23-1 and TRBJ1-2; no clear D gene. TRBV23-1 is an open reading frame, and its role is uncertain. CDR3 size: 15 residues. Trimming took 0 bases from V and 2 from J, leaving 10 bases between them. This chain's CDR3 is CASSQSLPPNYGYTF. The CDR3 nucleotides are TGCGCCAGCAGTCAATCGCTCCCCCCCAACTATGGCTACACCTTC.

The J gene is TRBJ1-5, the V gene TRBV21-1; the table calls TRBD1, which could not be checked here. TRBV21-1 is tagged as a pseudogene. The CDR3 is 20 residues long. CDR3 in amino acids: CASSKELLGRLRHSNQPQHF. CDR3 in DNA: TGTGCCAGCAGCAAAGAGTTGTTAGGTCGTCTTCGACATAGCAATCAGCCCCAGCATTTT.

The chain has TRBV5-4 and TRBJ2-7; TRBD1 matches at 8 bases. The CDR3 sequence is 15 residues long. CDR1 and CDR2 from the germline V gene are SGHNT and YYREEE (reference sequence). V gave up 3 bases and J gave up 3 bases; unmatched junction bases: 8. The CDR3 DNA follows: TGTGCCAGCAGCTCGATACACGGGACAGGCTACGAGCAGTACTTC. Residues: CASSSIHGTGYEQYF.

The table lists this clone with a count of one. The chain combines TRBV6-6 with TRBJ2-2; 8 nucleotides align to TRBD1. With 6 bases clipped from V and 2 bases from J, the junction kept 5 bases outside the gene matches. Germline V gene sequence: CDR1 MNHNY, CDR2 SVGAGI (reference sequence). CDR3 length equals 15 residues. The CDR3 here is CASRDGTGNTGELFF. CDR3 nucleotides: TGTGCCAGCAGAGACGGGACAGGAAACACCGGGGAGCTGTTTTTT.

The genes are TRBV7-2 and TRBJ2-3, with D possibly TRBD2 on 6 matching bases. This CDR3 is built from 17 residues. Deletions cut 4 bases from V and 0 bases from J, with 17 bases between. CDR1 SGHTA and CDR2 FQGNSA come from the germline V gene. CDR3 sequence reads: CASSSPRTTKSTDTQYF. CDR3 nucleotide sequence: TGTGCCAGCAGCTCCCCCAGGACTACCAAAAGCACAGATACGCAGTATTTT.

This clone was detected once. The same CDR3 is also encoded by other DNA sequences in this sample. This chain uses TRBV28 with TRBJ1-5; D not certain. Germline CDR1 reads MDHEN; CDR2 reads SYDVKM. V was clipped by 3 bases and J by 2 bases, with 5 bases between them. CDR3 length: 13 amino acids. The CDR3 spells CASSLLGNQPQHF. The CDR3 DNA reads TGTGCCAGCAGTTTGTTAGGCAATCAGCCCCAGCATTTT.